Below, 6 T cell receptor beta chains from the same sample are listed, as sequenced in a study of beta chain features in type 1 diabetes. The authors reverse transcribed all of the isolated RNA, so sequencing captured expressed TCRB transcripts. Clones were sequenced by immunoSEQ multiplex PCR, and TCRdb holds only the in-frame ones, with some missing. The sample has just over 450,000 clones; 30% are singletons. Sequencing was done on a sample of naive CD4+ T cells from blood. The receptors shown here come from a man younger than 35 in good health.

The rearrangement uses TRBV5-1 and TRBJ2-5; 8 bases map to TRBD2. The trim removed 0 bases at V and 4 bases at J, leaving 5 bases unmatched. The CDR3 is 15 residues long. Germline V gene data show CDR1 as SGHRS and CDR2 as YFSETQ. This CDR3 reads CASSLVIGRGETQYF. The CDR3 bases are TGCGCCAGCAGCTTGGTGATCGGGAGGGGAGAGACCCAGTACTTC.

The chain couples TRBV9 to TRBJ2-3; 7 bases are shared with TRBD1. Germline V gene sequence: CDR1 SGDLS, CDR2 YYNGEE. V trimming: 4 bases; J trimming: 8 bases; junction bases outside the gene matches: 19. This CDR3 has 17 amino acids. CDR3 nucleotide sequence: TGTGCCAGCAGCCCCCAAGGAGCAGGGGTGGCAGGGGGTACGCAGTATTTT. Amino acids: CASSPQGAGVAGGTQYF.

CDR3 in DNA: TGCGCCAGCAGCCAACCAATACAGGGGCCGCTTGGCTACACCTTC. It translates to CASSQPIQGPLGYTF. The V call is TRBV4-1, the J call TRBJ1-2; 7 positions agree with TRBD1. The CDR3 spans 15 residues. Germline CDR1 reads MGHRA; CDR2 reads YSYEKL. J lost 7 bases, V lost 2 bases, and 10 bases had no gene match.

The chain combines TRBV20-1 with TRBJ1-2; tentative D call: TRBD1 (5 bases). Germline loops: CDR1 DFQATT, CDR2 SNEGSKA (reference sequence). The germline V and J ends were trimmed by 6 bases and 8 bases, with 13 bases remaining between them. The CDR3 covers 11 residues. The CDR3 nucleotides read TGCAGTGCCCACTCAGGGCACGGCTACACCTTC. It encodes CSAHSGHGYTF.

This rearrangement joins TRBV7-9 to TRBJ2-5, with a weak D call TRBD1 (6 bases). The V gene lost 2 bases and the J gene lost 5 bases, with 24 bases spanning the gap. The germline V gene has CDR1 SEHNR and CDR2 FQNEAQ (reference sequence). CDR3 length: 18 residues. The CDR3 loop reads CASSLRKAGVSLGETQYF. In DNA form, the CDR3 reads TGTGCCAGCAGCTTACGTAAGGCAGGGGTGTCTTTAGGGGAGACCCAGTACTTC.

This clone was picked up a small number of times. Other nucleotide sequences in the sample specify the same CDR3. The chain combines TRBV30 with TRBJ1-5; D is possibly TRBD1 (6 bases). From germline, CDR1 is GTSNPN and CDR2 SVGIG (reference sequence). The V end lost 3 bases, the J end lost 3 bases, and 12 bases lay between the germline ends. There are 14 residues in the CDR3. CDR3 bases: TGTGCCTGGAGCCTAAGGGGGTACAATCAGCCCCAGCATTTT. Protein product: CAWSLRGYNQPQHF.